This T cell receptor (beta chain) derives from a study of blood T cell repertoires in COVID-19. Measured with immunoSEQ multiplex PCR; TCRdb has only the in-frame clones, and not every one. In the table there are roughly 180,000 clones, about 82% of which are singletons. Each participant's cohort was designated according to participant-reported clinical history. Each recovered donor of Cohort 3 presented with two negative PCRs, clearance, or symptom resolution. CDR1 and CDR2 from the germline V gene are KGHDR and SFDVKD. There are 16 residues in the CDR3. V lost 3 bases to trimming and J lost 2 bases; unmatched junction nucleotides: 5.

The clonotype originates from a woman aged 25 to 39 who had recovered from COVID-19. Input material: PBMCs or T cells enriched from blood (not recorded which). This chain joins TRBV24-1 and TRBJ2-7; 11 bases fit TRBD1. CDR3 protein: CATSDGPGQGAYEQYF. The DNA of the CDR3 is TGTGCCACCAGTGATGGACCGGGACAGGGGGCCTACGAGCAGTACTTC.